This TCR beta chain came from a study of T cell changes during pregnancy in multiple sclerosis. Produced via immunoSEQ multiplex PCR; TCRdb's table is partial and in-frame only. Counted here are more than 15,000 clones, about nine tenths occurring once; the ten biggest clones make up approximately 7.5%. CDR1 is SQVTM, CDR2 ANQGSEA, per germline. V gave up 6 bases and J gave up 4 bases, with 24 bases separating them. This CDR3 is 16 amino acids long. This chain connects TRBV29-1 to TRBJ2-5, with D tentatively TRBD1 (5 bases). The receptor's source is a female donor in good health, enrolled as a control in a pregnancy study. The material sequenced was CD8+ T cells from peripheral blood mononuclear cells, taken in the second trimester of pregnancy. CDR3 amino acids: CSVGPPDWGSPETQYF. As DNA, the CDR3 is TGCAGCGTCGGTCCGCCGGATTGGGGCAGCCCAGAGACCCAGTACTTC.